This TCR beta chain stems from a study of read filtering for tumor transcriptome and immune sequencing. For the study at large: R-ISS stage counts were eight or nine for I, more than 15 for II, 6 or 7 for III.

Findings and limits, study-wide: Correlation between methods rose after single-read clonotypes were removed.

From roughly 390 ng of RNA, a library with molecular barcoded alpha/delta and beta/gamma adaptors was made. TCRdb used MiXCR to reprocess the reads, holding one entry per CDR3 protein. The repertoire holds roughly 56,000 distinct CDR3 sequences, with approximately 19% as singletons. With respect to this clonotype: Its antigen is still unknown.

The V end lost 6 bases, the J end lost 6 bases, and 14 bases lay between the germline ends. The CDR3 is 13 amino acids. Germline assignment: CDR1 MNHNS and CDR2 SASEGT. V is TRBV6-1 and J is TRBJ2-5, with D possibly called TRBD1 or TRBD2 (6 bases each). The TCR was taken from a donor aged 40 or over with multiple myeloma. Sequenced input: a population of CD138-negative cells sorted from bone marrow. CDR3 region: CASREGGMKTQYF. In DNA, the CDR3 is TGTGCCAGCAGGGAGGGGGGAATGAAGACCCAGTACTTC.